This entry is about one TCR beta chain. Its antigen is unidentified. Gene names and germline refer to mouse. The read comes to an end 1 residue before the CDR3 does, leaving the germline J gene to fill in the end. The record originates from a study of tissue T cells after allogeneic stem cell transplantation. Survey-depth TCRbeta CDR3 sequencing reported V/J genes and productive frequencies. The table came from immunoSEQ multiplex PCR; TCRdb's copy has only in-frame clones and leaves some out. This table has almost 7,000 clones, about 35% appearing once. The time point was: mouse harvest day 14 after allogeneic transplant. Mouse grafts combined 10^7 T-cell-depleted bone marrow cells with 10^6 splenic CD5+ T cells. B6 (H2b) cells into BALB/c (H2d) mice; tissues taken at day 7 or 14. The V and J ends lost 5 bases and 0 bases, in that order; junction bases with no gene match: 3. CDR3 length: 15 residues. The germline CDR1 and CDR2 sequences are KGHPV and FQNQEV (reference sequence).

The study, taken as a whole, reports: Anatomically similar tissues had similar TCR repertoires within each patient.

The source material was skin. This clonotype was sampled from a female BALB/c mouse given C57BL/6 T cells with graft-versus-host disease after an allogeneic hematopoietic cell transplant. This chain connects TRBV26 to TRBJ2-4; TRBD2 matches at 9 bases. The DNA read from the CDR3 is TGTGCCAGCAGTTCGACTGGGGGTAGTCAAAACACCTTGTAC. Protein: CASSSTGGSQNTLY. The entire CDR3 is CASSSTGGSQNTLYF.